This record covers a single T cell receptor beta chain. The data originate from a study of shared clonotypes between healthy human individuals. Study context: Serving as donors were a couple of women and a few men, whose ages spanned 18 to 49.

Donors were healthy HIV-negative adults without recently reported acute infections or vaccinations. The ends were cut back, 0 bases at V and 0 bases at J, with 7 bases in the middle. Germline loops: CDR1 SGHRS, CDR2 YFSETQ. The CDR3 covers 15 residues. Each subset's genomic DNA was shared equally among a number of immunoSEQ plates. As originally analysed: Filtering differed, since immunoSEQ gave only junction sequences and no quality scores. TCRdb keeps only in-frame clones here, not all; method: immunoSEQ multiplex PCR. The V and J calls and clone size are taken from that table; D and trimming were inferred from the DNA. The repertoire consists of around 550,000 clones, with roughly 95% occurring once and the leading ten covering approximately 0.06%.

The source material was naive CD4+ T cells sorted from blood. The subset: CD45RA+ positively selected. This TCR was recovered from a woman in her 30s in good health. The rearrangement uses TRBV5-1 and TRBJ2-1; D is uncertain. CDR3 DNA sequence: TGCGCCAGCAGCTTGGCTGATAGCTCCTACAATGAGCAGTTCTTC. Translation gives CASSLADSSYNEQFF.